This TCR beta chain was sequenced during a study of CD4 T cells in relation to SARS-CoV-2 and coronaviruses. Turning to the study itself: Crossreactive spike epitopes shared across donors were mapped to their HLA restriction.

The CDR3 runs to 18 residues. V lost 4 bases and J lost 10, with 31 bases in between. Study-level results: Pre-pandemic and post-infection samples never came from the same donor.

In the case of this clone: Antigen: not known.

Naive and memory CD4+ T cell DNA was deep-sequenced without culture. Sequencing was performed with immunoSEQ multiplex PCR; in TCRdb, only in-frame clones are kept and a portion is missing. There are roughly 36,000 clones in the sample; 80% to 90% occur only once, and approximately 3.1% lies in the top ten. The J gene is TRBJ1-2, the V gene TRBV23-1; TRBD1 might be the D (5 bases). TRBV23-1 is an open reading frame whose function is uncertain. Input material: memory CD4+ T cells from PBMCs. This clonotype was sampled from an adult with COVID-19. This chain's CDR3 is CASSLYRGARVSVFLYTF. The CDR3 nucleotides are TGCGCCAGCAGTCTTTATCGTGGGGCGCGCGTTTCTGTTTTCCTCTACACCTTC.